This is a list of T cell receptor beta chains from one sample in a study of blood T cell repertoires in COVID-19. Measured with immunoSEQ multiplex PCR; TCRdb has only the in-frame clones, and not every one. The sample lists 470,000 or so clones, 70% to 90% occurring once. The sample consisted of PBMCs or T cells enriched from blood (not recorded which). These receptors were obtained from a woman aged 18-29 years with acute COVID-19. CDR3s include the opening cysteine and the closing phenylalanine or tryptophan. A D gene is named only where the DNA matches it firmly. Only some rows state a clone size, as once, few, many or a class for expanded clones.

V gene	clone size	D gene	J gene	CDR3 DNA	CDR3 protein
TRBV12-3/TRBV12-4	-	-	TRBJ2-3	TGTGCCAGCAGTTATAGAGATACGCAGTATTTT	CASSYRDTQYF
TRBV4-3	-	-	TRBJ2-5	TGCGCCAGCAGCCAAGATCGAGTACCAGAGACCCAGTACTTC	CASSQDRVPETQYF
TRBV5-5	-	-	TRBJ2-7	TGTGCCAGCAGCCCCCTCGGGAGTAACGAGCAGTACTTC	CASSPLGSNEQYF
TRBV19	-	-	TRBJ1-2	TGTGCCAGTAGTATGCGGGTCGGACAGAATGGCTACACCTTC	CASSMRVGQNGYTF
TRBV18	-	TRBD1	TRBJ2-7	TGTGCCAGCTCACCAGCGAGGGGGACAGGGATCTACGAGCAGTACTTC	CASSPARGTGIYEQYF
TRBV2	-	-	TRBJ1-6	TGTGCCAGCAGTGAACCATATAATTCACCCCTCCACTTT	CASSEPYNSPLHF
TRBV19	-	TRBD2	TRBJ2-3	TGTGCCAGTAGTCCCCGACTAGCGGGGGGTACAGATACGCAGTATTTT	CASSPRLAGGTDTQYF
TRBV28	-	-	TRBJ2-7	TGTGCCAGCAGTTTGGGCGGGTTCTTGATGGAGCAGTACTTC	CASSLGGFLMEQYF
TRBV19	-	TRBD1	TRBJ1-5	TGTGCCAGTAGTAACCGGGACAGGGCGAGCGGCAATCAGCCCCAGCATTTT	CASSNRDRASGNQPQHF
TRBV5-6	-	-	TRBJ1-4	TGTGCCAGCAGCTTCCAGGGAGGAGAAAAACTGTTTTTT	CASSFQGGEKLFF
TRBV27	-	TRBD1	TRBJ1-1	TGTGCCAGCTCAGGGGGCGCCTCCCCTTTCTTT	CASSGGASPFF
TRBV7-8	-	-	TRBJ2-7	TGTGCCAGCAGCACTTCCCCAGGGTTGGAGCAGTACTTC	CASSTSPGLEQYF
TRBV28	-	-	TRBJ1-5	TGTGCCAGCAGTTTATCTCGCGCGAAGCCCCAGCATTTT	CASSLSRAKPQHF
TRBV4-1	-	-	TRBJ1-1	TGCGCCAGCAGCCAGCCTCAGGTGAACACTGAAGCTTTCTTT	CASSQPQVNTEAFF
TRBV19	-	TRBD2	TRBJ2-1	TGTGCCAGTAAATTGAGTCGGGGGGGTGCCTACAATGAGCAGTTCTTC	CASKLSRGGAYNEQFF
TRBV3-1/TRBV3-2	-	TRBD1	TRBJ1-2	TGTGCCAGCAGCCCCAGGCACAGGGGCTCCTATGGCTACACCTTC	CASSPRHRGSYGYTF
TRBV6-5	-	-	TRBJ1-2	TGTGCCAGCAGTTACCAGTTACAGGGTTACTATGGCTACACCTTC	CASSYQLQGYYGYTF
TRBV6-5	-	-	TRBJ2-7	TGTGCCAGCAGGCGGGACGGCTCCTACGAGCAGTACTTC	CASRRDGSYEQYF
TRBV19	-	TRBD1	TRBJ2-6	TGTGCCAGTGGGGGACAGGCGGCCTCTGGGGCCAACGTCCTGACTTTC	CASGGQAASGANVLTF
TRBV12-1	-	-	TRBJ2-2	TGTGCCAGCAGCCCGGGACAGGACAACACCGGGGAGCTGTTTTTT	CASSPGQDNTGELFF
TRBV7-3	-	-	TRBJ2-7	TGTGCCAGCAGCGGACAGATTACCTACGAGCAGTACTTC	CASSGQITYEQYF
TRBV7-2	-	TRBD1	TRBJ1-3	TGTGCCAGCAGCTTATATCTTCGGGACAGGGGCTCTGGAAACACCATATATTTT	CASSLYLRDRGSGNTIYF
TRBV9	once	-	TRBJ1-2	TGTGCCAGCAGCGTAGGGGAGTCCCAATCAGTCTATGGCTACACCTTC	CASSVGESQSVYGYTF
TRBV4-1	-	-	TRBJ2-1	TGCGCCAGCAGCCAAGTTGTTTACGGGGTAAGATACAATGAGCAGTTCTTC	CASSQVVYGVRYNEQFF
TRBV7-9	once	TRBD1	TRBJ1-1	TGTGCCAGCAGCTGGGGACAGGGACTATTTGAAGCTTTCTTT	CASSWGQGLFEAFF
TRBV2	-	-	TRBJ1-4	TGTGCCAGCAGGGGCACGGTTGCAACTAATGAAAAACTGTTTTTT	CASRGTVATNEKLFF
TRBV24-1	-	-	TRBJ2-5	TGTGCCACCAGTGAACGACAGAGCCAAGAGACCCAGTACTTC	CATSERQSQETQYF
TRBV30	-	-	TRBJ1-2	TGTGCCTGGAGCGGGGGGGTTAACTATGGCTACACCTTC	CAWSGGVNYGYTF
TRBV4-1	-	-	TRBJ1-2	TGCGCCAGCAGCCAAGATAATGTAAACTATGGCTACACCTTC	CASSQDNVNYGYTF
TRBV30	-	-	TRBJ1-2	TGTGCCTGGAGTCTTTCGGGGGGAGGCTACACCTTC	CAWSLSGGGYTF
TRBV2	-	TRBD1	TRBJ2-1	TGTGCCAGGACGACTGGACAGGGAAATGAGCAGTTCTTC	CARTTGQGNEQFF
TRBV28	-	TRBD2	TRBJ2-7	TGTGCCAGCAGTTCTAGCGGGAAATACGAGCAGTACTTC	CASSSSGKYEQYF
TRBV6-1	few	-	TRBJ1-2	TGTGCCAGCAGTGAAGCGAGACTCGGCTATGGCTACACCTTC	CASSEARLGYGYTF
TRBV7-9	-	-	TRBJ1-6	TGTGCCAGCAGTTATGACAGGCGCTCCTATAATTCACCCCTCCACTTT	CASSYDRRSYNSPLHF
TRBV3-1/TRBV3-2	-	-	TRBJ2-5	TGTGCCAGCAGCTTACGACAGGCCCTGTACCAAGAGACCCAGTACTTC	CASSLRQALYQETQYF
TRBV6-5	-	TRBD1	TRBJ1-2	TGTGCCAGCAGAGGGACAGGGGGTGCCTATGGCTACACCTTC	CASRGTGGAYGYTF
TRBV9	once	-	TRBJ2-7	TGTGCCAGCAGCGTAGGGACAGTCGCGACCTACGAGCAGTACTTC	CASSVGTVATYEQYF
TRBV5-4	-	-	TRBJ2-5	TGTGCCAGCGGCAGGGTGCAAGAGACCCAGTACTTC	CASGRVQETQYF
TRBV19	-	TRBD1	TRBJ2-1	TGTGCCAGTAGACAGGGGGCGGGTAATGAGCAGTTCTTC	CASRQGAGNEQFF
TRBV19	-	-	TRBJ2-2	TGTGCCAGTAGTATAGAGACTAGCACCGGGGAGCTGTTTTTT	CASSIETSTGELFF
TRBV5-1	few	-	TRBJ2-3	TGCGCCAGCAGCTTGGGAGGGAATACGCAGTATTTT	CASSLGGNTQYF
TRBV19	-	TRBD1	TRBJ1-2	TGTGCCACTACAGGGGGCGTATACTATGGCTACACCTTC	CATTGGVYYGYTF
TRBV18	-	TRBD2	TRBJ2-2	TGTGCCAGCTCACCACAGCGGGAGATCCCATACGGGGAGCTGTTTTTT	CASSPQREIPYGELFF
TRBV7-9	-	TRBD2	TRBJ2-3	TGTGCCAGCAGTCTAGGACTAGTGAGCACAGATACGCAGTATTTT	CASSLGLVSTDTQYF
TRBV7-6	-	-	TRBJ1-1	TGTGCCAGCAGCTTGGCAGGGGTAGACACTGAAGCTTTCTTT	CASSLAGVDTEAFF
TRBV2	few	-	TRBJ2-5	TGTGCCAGCAGTGAGACTATCGAGGAGACCCAGTACTTC	CASSETIEETQYF
TRBV19	-	TRBD1	TRBJ1-1	TGTGCCAGTACCCCCCGCGGGACAGGGGGCATGAACACTGAAGCTTTCTTT	CASTPRGTGGMNTEAFF